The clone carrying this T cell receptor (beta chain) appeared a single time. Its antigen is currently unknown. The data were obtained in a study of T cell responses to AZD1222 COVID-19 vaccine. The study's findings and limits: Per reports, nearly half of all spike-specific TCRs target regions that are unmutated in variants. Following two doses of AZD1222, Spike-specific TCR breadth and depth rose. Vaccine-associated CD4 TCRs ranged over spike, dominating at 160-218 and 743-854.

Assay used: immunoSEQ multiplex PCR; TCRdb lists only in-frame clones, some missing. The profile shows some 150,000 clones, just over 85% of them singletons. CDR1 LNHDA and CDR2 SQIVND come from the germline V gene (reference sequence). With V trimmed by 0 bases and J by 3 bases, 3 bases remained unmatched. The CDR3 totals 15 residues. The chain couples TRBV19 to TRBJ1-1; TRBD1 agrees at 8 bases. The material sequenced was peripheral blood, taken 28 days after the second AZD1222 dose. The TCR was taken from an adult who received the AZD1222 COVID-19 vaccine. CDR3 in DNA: TGTGCCAGTAGTATAGATCGGGACAGGTACACTGAAGCTTTCTTT. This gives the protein CASSIDRDRYTEAFF.